This record covers a single T cell receptor beta chain. Its antigen is as yet unknown. These data are taken from a study of T cell responses to AZD1222 COVID-19 vaccine. Study information: Pooling covered second doses at about 4 or about 12 weeks.

Findings and limits, study-wide: The donor cohort was predominantly white British with a female majority, and clonal diversity may have been underestimated. Unmutated variant regions are reportedly targeted by nearly half of spike-specific TCRs.

TCRdb's table, derived via immunoSEQ multiplex PCR, lists solely in-frame clones and lacks some. Of about 130,000 clones listed, 85% to 90% were seen once; the top ten hold about 2%. This TCR was sampled from an adult in good health. Sequencing was performed on peripheral blood, taken on day 0 of AZD1222 vaccination.

The CDR3 DNA is TGTGCCAGCAGCTCCTACGGCAGGGGGACTGGTGGTTCACCCCTCCACTTT. It specifies CASSSYGRGTGGSPLHF. The chain uses TRBV7-2 and TRBJ1-6; 7 bases fit TRBD1. V trimming: 4 bases; J trimming: 9 bases; junction bases outside the gene matches: 15. This CDR3 is 17 amino acids long. Germline V gene lookup returns CDR1 SGHTA and CDR2 FQGNSA.